This entry lists 27 T cell receptor beta chains sequenced from one sample in a study of OX40 agonist ivuxolimab in advanced cancers. Library construction relied on the immunoSEQ multiplex PCR assay. The source is immuneACCESS, and TCRdb retained only in-frame sequences with V and J called. Part of the clones is not carried over; for the studies checked, unresolved V genes explain less than half of this, and the remainder is unexplained. For this sample the table gives 45,000 to 50,000 clones, of which around 80% were detected only once. About 7.2% of the sample lies in the top ten. Specimen: CD4+ or CD8+ T cells sorted from blood, collected in a trial of the OX40 agonist ivuxolimab. The receptor set was obtained from an adult with an advanced solid tumor such as melanoma, head and neck, liver or kidney cancer.

The chain couples TRBV28 to TRBJ2-3, with 8 positions matching TRBD1. The J segment lost 3 bases and the V segment lost 8 bases, leaving 7 bases of the junction unmatched. The CDR3 is 14 amino acids. Looked up from germline, CDR1 is MDHEN and CDR2 is SYDVKM. CDR3 sequence: CASSIRGLTDTQYF. In nucleotides, the CDR3 is TGTGCCAGCTCCATCAGGGGGCTGACAGATACGCAGTATTTT.

This clone showed up many times. The gene calls are TRBV5-6 and TRBJ1-1, with D possibly matching TRBD1 (6 bases). CDR3 length: 17 amino acids. Germline V gene data show CDR1 as SGHDT and CDR2 as YYEEEE. Between the trimmed V and J ends, which lost 4 bases and 4 bases, there was a span of 23 bases. Written as DNA, the CDR3 is TGTGCCAGCAGCAGAAACCCCCAGGGGATTGTGGGCACTGAAGCTTTCTTT. Translated: CASSRNPQGIVGTEAFF.

The rearrangement joins TRBV20-1 to TRBJ2-7, with D uncertain. Trimming removed 4 bases from V and 2 bases from J, with 3 bases in between. The germline V gene has CDR1 DFQATT and CDR2 SNEGSKA (reference sequence). This CDR3 has 10 amino acids. Here the CDR3 DNA reads TGCAGTGCTAAAACCTACGAGCAGTACTTC. It is translated as CSAKTYEQYF.

The V call is TRBV10-3, the J call TRBJ2-3; D is ambiguous. Germline V lookup: CDR1 ENHRY, CDR2 SYGVKD. The CDR3 is 16 amino acids. V lost 0 bases, J lost 0 bases, and 10 bases lay in between. The CDR3 sequence: CAISESTGSSTDTQYF. CDR3 in DNA: TGTGCCATCAGTGAGTCGACGGGCAGTAGCACAGATACGCAGTATTTT.

The chain is built from TRBV18 and TRBJ1-5, with D perhaps TRBD1 (6 bases). This CDR3 is built from 15 residues. Germline V gene sequence: CDR1 KGHSH, CDR2 LQKENI. V was pared by 2 bases and J by 2 bases, with 10 bases between. The DNA of the CDR3 is TGTGCCAGCTCACCAAATTCAGGGGGCAATCAGCCCCAGCATTTT. Amino acids: CASSPNSGGNQPQHF.

The V and J genes are TRBV7-6 and TRBJ2-3; D is perhaps TRBD1 (5 bases). This CDR3 is 14 amino acids long. V lost 5 bases and J 5 bases, leaving 14 bases between the germline ends. Germline V gene sequence: CDR1 SGHVS, CDR2 FNYEAQ. CDR3 in amino acids: CASSHRQIRDTQYF. The CDR3 nucleotides read TGTGCCAGCAGCCATAGACAGATACGAGATACGCAGTATTTT.

The rearrangement uses TRBV5-1 and TRBJ2-7; TRBD2 agrees at 8 bases. The CDR3 is made up of 15 amino acids. The V segment lost 4 bases and the J segment 2 bases; nucleotides outside the gene matches: 8. Germline CDR1 and CDR2: SGHRS and YFSETQ. CDR3 nucleotide sequence: TGCGCCAGCAGCATCGCGGGACTAGTCACCTACGAGCAGTACTTC. Its translation is CASSIAGLVTYEQYF.

The chain is built from TRBV11-3 and TRBJ1-1, with a possible D match to TRBD1 (6 bases). Germline loops: CDR1 SGHNT, CDR2 YENEEA. The CDR3 is made up of 15 amino acids. Trimming cost V 0 bases and J 1 base, with 9 bases left between them. DNA for the CDR3: TGTGCCAGCAGCTTAGACTCAGGGGCGAACACTGAAGCTTTCTTT. It yields the protein CASSLDSGANTEAFF. The full variable domain, completed using reference TRBV11-3 and TRBJ1-1, is EAGVVQSPRYKIIEKKQPVAFWCNPISGHNTLYWYLQNLGQGPELLIRYENEEAVDDSQLPKDRFSAERLKGVDSTLKIQPAELGDSAVYLCASSLDSGANTEAFFGQGTRLTVV.

This sequence joins TRBV6-1 and TRBJ2-5, with D maybe TRBD2 (5 bases). Germline V gene data show CDR1 as MNHNS and CDR2 as SASEGT. The CDR3 length is 14 residues. Trimming cost V 2 bases and J 5 bases, with 12 bases left between them. The CDR3 DNA reads as TGTGCCAGCAGTGAATTTCTGAGGGCGGAGACCCAGTACTTC. Protein product: CASSEFLRAETQYF.

The chain is built from TRBV6-5 and TRBJ1-6; TRBD1 agrees at 10 bases. CDR3 size: 14 residues. In germline, CDR1 is MNHEY, CDR2 SVGAGI. Germline trimming cut 10 bases from V and 7 bases from J; bases unmatched to any gene: 7. The CDR3, as DNA: TGTGCCACCGAGGGACAGGGGTCGAATTCACCCCTCCACTTT. Amino acids: CATEGQGSNSPLHF.

This rearrangement joins TRBV4-1 to TRBJ2-2, with 7 bases matching TRBD2. V gave up 1 base and J gave up 6 bases; unmatched junction bases: 5. The CDR3 is 15 residues long. Germline-derived CDR1 and CDR2 are MGHRA and YSYEKL. The CDR3 loop reads CASSQGGRSAGELFF. The CDR3 bases are TGCGCCAGCAGCCAAGGCGGGAGATCGGCCGGGGAGCTGTTTTTT.

The chain joins TRBV19 to TRBJ2-6, with D unclear. Germline lookup yields CDR1 LNHDA and CDR2 SQIVND (reference sequence). This CDR3 contains 16 residues. Between the trimmed V and J ends, which lost 1 base and 0 bases, there was a span of 7 bases. The CDR3 DNA is TGTGCCAGTAGTATAGCGCATAGCTCTGGGGCCAACGTCCTGACTTTC. Translating it yields CASSIAHSSGANVLTF.

V gene TRBV6-5 combines with J gene TRBJ2-5; TRBD2 matches at 8 bases. From germline, CDR1 is MNHEY and CDR2 SVGAGI. Losses at the gene ends were 7 bases for V and 5 bases for J; bases not matched to a gene: 12. The length of the CDR3 is 15 residues. The CDR3 loop is CASTIGTSGLETQYF. CDR3 sequence (DNA): TGTGCCAGCACAATCGGGACTAGTGGGTTGGAGACCCAGTACTTC.

The V gene is TRBV7-2, the J gene TRBJ1-3, with unresolved D. CDR1 is SGHTA and CDR2 is FQGNSA in the germline V gene. The CDR3 has 15 amino acids. The V end lost 1 base, the J end lost 1 base, and 8 bases lay between the germline ends. This chain's CDR3 is CASSLVGGSGNTIYF. DNA of the CDR3: TGTGCCAGCAGCTTAGTTGGTGGGTCTGGAAACACCATATATTTT.

This clone turned up a few times. The chain employs TRBV18 and TRBJ1-3; 7 nucleotides line up with TRBD1. The CDR3 length is 15 residues. V was clipped by 3 bases and J by 4 bases; unmatched bases: 6. In germline, CDR1 is KGHSH, CDR2 LQKENI. In nucleotides, the CDR3 is TGTGCCAGCTCACCTCAGGGGGAATCAGGAAACACCATATATTTT. Encoded protein: CASSPQGESGNTIYF.

The chain employs TRBV5-1 and TRBJ2-3, with TRBD2 identical over 10 bases. Germline V gene data show CDR1 as SGHRS and CDR2 as YFSETQ. Trimming cost V 6 bases and J 5 bases; bases outside gene matches: 9. The CDR3 runs to 15 residues. The CDR3 region is CASTLGSSGGDTQYF. Here the CDR3 DNA reads TGCGCCAGCACCCTGGGGTCTAGCGGGGGAGATACGCAGTATTTT.

This chain uses TRBV9 with TRBJ2-1; 10 bases fit TRBD2. Germline loops: CDR1 SGDLS, CDR2 YYNGEE. This CDR3 is built from 19 residues. With V trimmed by 0 bases and J by 4 bases, 13 bases remained unmatched. Written as DNA, the CDR3 is TGTGCCAGCAGCGTAGGCCCAGCGGGAGGGCAAGGGATGTACAATGAGCAGTTCTTC. Translation: CASSVGPAGGQGMYNEQFF.

This clone was counted a few times. At one boundary the junction diverges from the germline segment, which might be a read error. The V and J genes are TRBV2 and TRBJ1-1, with D perhaps matching TRBD1 (5 bases). This CDR3 has 17 amino acids. Germline values: CDR1 SNHLY, CDR2 FYNNEI. CDR3 amino acids: CASSEGGGLLLRPEAFF. The CDR3, as DNA: TGTGCCAGCAGCGAAGGTGGGGGTCTTCTCCTTAGACCTGAAGCTTTCTTT.

The chain couples TRBV18 to TRBJ2-1; 14 positions agree with TRBD2. V was pared by 3 bases and J by 12 bases, with 7 bases of the junction left unmatched. The V gene's germline CDR1 is KGHSH and CDR2 LQKENI. The length of the CDR3 is 15 residues. The CDR3 DNA follows: TGTGCCAGCTCACCGCCCGGGACTAGCGGGAGCTGGCAGTTCTTC. Translation gives CASSPPGTSGSWQFF.

The genes are TRBV21-1 and TRBJ2-1; the table's D call, TRBD1, has no DNA check behind it. TRBV21-1 is a pseudogene. This CDR3 is 13 amino acids long. CDR3 sequence reads: CASTQGLKGEQFF. The CDR3 bases are TGTGCCAGCACCCAAGGCCTGAAGGGGGAGCAGTTCTTC.

This chain joins TRBV7-9 and TRBJ1-3, with D possibly matching TRBD1 (5 bases). V was clipped by 5 bases and J by 2 bases, with 10 bases between them. Germline CDR1 SEHNR, CDR2 FQNEAQ (reference sequence). This CDR3 comprises 14 residues. CDR3 amino acids: CASSPGTAGNTIYF. In DNA, the CDR3 is TGTGCCAGCAGCCCAGGGACGGCTGGAAACACCATATATTTT. Together with reference TRBV7-9 and TRBJ1-3, the CDR3 gives the full variable domain: DTGVSQNPRHKITKRGQNVTFRCDPISEHNRLYWYRQTLGQGPEFLTYFQNEAQLEKSRLLSDRFSAERPKGSFSTLEIQRTEQGDSAMYLCASSPGTAGNTIYFGEGSWLTVV.

CDR3 in amino acids: CASSLLGNTGELFF. The CDR3 bases are TGTGCCAGCAGCCTACTGGGGAACACCGGGGAGCTGTTTTTT. The genes are TRBV7-9 and TRBJ2-2; no firm D call. Germline V CDR1 and CDR2: SEHNR, FQNEAQ (reference sequence). V dropped 5 bases and J dropped 1 base, with 8 bases sitting between them. The CDR3 is 14 residues long.

This clone was recorded only once. This rearrangement joins TRBV21-1 to TRBJ2-3; TRBD2 is the table's D call, not checked against the DNA. TRBV21-1 is termed a pseudogene. This CDR3 is 16 amino acids long. Here the CDR3 reads CASSKEEREGPDTQYF. Written as DNA, the CDR3 is TGTGCCAGCAGCAAAGAGGAGCGGGAGGGCCCAGATACGCAGTATTTT.

The gene calls are TRBV19 and TRBJ2-2; D call uncertain. Germline V lookup: CDR1 LNHDA, CDR2 SQIVND (reference sequence). The CDR3 totals 11 residues. Trimming took 7 bases from V and 1 from J, leaving 1 base between them. Here the CDR3 reads CASKNTGELFF. The CDR3 DNA is TGTGCCAGTAAGAACACCGGGGAGCTGTTTTTT.

The chain joins TRBV15 to TRBJ2-1, with 10 nucleotides matching TRBD2. The CDR3 has 17 amino acids. CDR1 and CDR2 from the germline V gene are LNHNV and YYDKDF (reference sequence). Germline trimming cut 3 bases from V and 4 bases from J; bases unmatched to any gene: 9. The DNA for the CDR3 is TGTGCCACCAGCAGTGATTACGGGACTAGCGAATACAATGAGCAGTTCTTC. This translates into CATSSDYGTSEYNEQFF.

The chain links TRBV9 to TRBJ1-2, with D unresolved. Deletions cut 0 bases from V and 3 bases from J, with 12 bases between. CDR1 is SGDLS, CDR2 YYNGEE, per germline. CDR3 size: 15 residues. This CDR3 is CASSVGSRSDYGYTF. CDR3 nucleotide sequence: TGTGCCAGCAGCGTAGGATCGCGGTCGGACTATGGCTACACCTTC.

The chain has TRBV6-5 and TRBJ1-1; a possible D gene is TRBD1 (5 bases). Trimming pared 4 bases from V and 1 base from J, leaving 10 bases between. Germline lookup yields CDR1 MNHEY and CDR2 SVGAGI. The CDR3 is 14 amino acids. The CDR3 nucleotides read TGTGCCAGCAGTTCGCCGACAGCGAACACTGAAGCTTTCTTT. Its protein product is CASSSPTANTEAFF.